These T cell receptor beta chains were read from a single sample in a study of cytomegalovirus exposure and HLA in healthy donors. Data came from immunoSEQ multiplex PCR; TCRdb stores just in-frame clones and leaves some out. The sample shows some 120,000 clones, 60% to 70% of them seen only once. Sequenced input: PBMCs. The source is a woman aged 40-49 years in good health and CMV-seropositive. Each CDR3 is given with its conserved first and last residue. D genes are given only for firm matches. Only some rows state a clone size, as once, few, many or a class for expanded clones.

CDR3: CATKGGDHGDNEQFF; DNA: TGTGCCACCAAAGGGGGGGACCACGGGGACAATGAGCAGTTCTTC; D: NA; V: TRBV15; J: TRBJ2-1; size: NA
CDR3: CASSSAGTGDEKLFF; DNA: TGCGCCAGCAGCTCCGCCGGGACAGGGGACGAAAAACTGTTTTTT; D: TRBD1; V: TRBV5-1; J: TRBJ1-4; size: NA
CDR3: CASSLIGGNSYEQYF; DNA: TGTGCCAGCAGCTTAATCGGCGGGAACTCCTACGAGCAGTACTTC; D: NA; V: TRBV7-2; J: TRBJ2-7; size: NA
CDR3: CASGRGDRVRGETQYF; DNA: TGTGCTAGTGGTCGGGGTGATAGGGTCCGGGGTGAGACCCAGTACTTC; D: NA; V: TRBV12-5; J: TRBJ2-5; size: once
CDR3: CASSFPRHSVINNEQFF; DNA: TGTGCCAGCAGCTTCCCTAGGCACTCCGTAATTAACAATGAGCAGTTCTTC; D: NA; V: TRBV11-2; J: TRBJ2-1; size: NA
CDR3: CASSQETSYEQYF; DNA: TGTGCCAGCAGCCAAGAGACTTCCTACGAGCAGTACTTC; D: NA; V: TRBV4-2; J: TRBJ2-7; size: NA
CDR3: CASSAWTSGINEQFF; DNA: TGTGCCAGCAGCGCTTGGACTAGCGGGATTAATGAGCAGTTCTTC; D: TRBD2; V: TRBV9; J: TRBJ2-1; size: few
CDR3: CASSMSLQGASVRGYTF; DNA: TGTGCCAGTAGTATGTCCCTCCAGGGGGCTTCGGTGCGTGGCTACACCTTC; D: TRBD1; V: TRBV19; J: TRBJ1-2; size: NA
CDR3: CASSNRVWRQPQHF; DNA: TGTGCCAGTAGCAACAGGGTTTGGCGGCAGCCCCAGCATTTT; D: NA; V: TRBV19; J: TRBJ1-5; size: NA
CDR3: CASSPPGGNTIYF; DNA: TGTGCCAGCAGCCCCCCCGGGGGAAACACCATATATTTT; D: NA; V: TRBV7-3; J: TRBJ1-3; size: NA
CDR3: CASSEVRPWYGYTF; DNA: TGTGCCAGCAGTGAAGTCAGGCCCTGGTATGGCTACACCTTC; D: NA; V: TRBV2; J: TRBJ1-2; size: NA
CDR3: CAYIQRGCKDSPLHF; DNA: TGTGCCTACATACAGAGAGGGTGTAAGGATTCACCCCTCCACTTT; D: NA; V: TRBV30; J: TRBJ1-6; size: few
CDR3: CASSLVAGAYNEQFF; DNA: TGTGCCAGCAGCTTGGTAGCGGGAGCCTACAATGAGCAGTTCTTC; D: TRBD2; V: TRBV5-4; J: TRBJ2-1; size: NA
CDR3: CASSRIGQGIEKLFF; DNA: TGTGCCAGCAGCAGAATAGGACAGGGTATCGAAAAACTGTTTTTT; D: TRBD1; V: TRBV7-9; J: TRBJ1-4; size: NA
CDR3: CASSLKQGRSAGELFF; DNA: TGTGCCAGCAGCTTAAAGCAGGGGCGGTCGGCCGGGGAGCTGTTTTTT; D: NA; V: TRBV7-3; J: TRBJ2-2; size: few
CDR3: CASSFRAGGSYDNEQFF; DNA: TGTGCCAGCAGTTTTAGGGCAGGGGGCTCGTATGACAATGAGCAGTTCTTC; D: TRBD1; V: TRBV28; J: TRBJ2-1; size: NA
CDR3: CASSLHGSYEQYF; DNA: TGTGCCAGCAGCTTACACGGGTCCTACGAGCAGTACTTC; D: NA; V: TRBV7-6; J: TRBJ2-7; size: NA
CDR3: CATYGQGVQPQHF; DNA: TGTGCCACATACGGGCAGGGGGTTCAGCCCCAGCATTTT; D: TRBD1; V: TRBV19; J: TRBJ1-5; size: NA
CDR3: CASGLREQFF; DNA: TGTGCCAGCGGGTTGAGGGAGCAGTTCTTC; D: NA; V: TRBV27; J: TRBJ2-1; size: NA
CDR3: CASSQVGTVTLGANVLTF; DNA: TGCGCCAGCAGCCAAGTTGGGACAGTGACTCTGGGGGCCAACGTCCTGACTTTC; D: TRBD1; V: TRBV4-1; J: TRBJ2-6; size: NA
CDR3: CASSQRLGTAWVTAAFF; DNA: TGCGCCAGCAGCCAACGCCTGGGGACAGCCTGGGTCACTGCAGCTTTCTTT; D: TRBD1; V: TRBV4-3; J: TRBJ1-1; size: NA
CDR3: CASSEGTRPGGTEAFF; DNA: TGTGCCAGCAGTGAAGGTACCAGACCCGGGGGAACTGAAGCTTTCTTT; D: NA; V: TRBV2; J: TRBJ1-1; size: NA
CDR3: CASSSLFPITAYEQYF; DNA: TGTGCCAGCAGTTCACTCTTCCCAATTACAGCCTACGAGCAGTACTTC; D: NA; V: TRBV28; J: TRBJ2-7; size: few
CDR3: CASSIRGHQPQHF; DNA: TGTGCCAGTAGTATCAGGGGGCATCAGCCCCAGCATTTT; D: TRBD1; V: TRBV19; J: TRBJ1-5; size: NA
CDR3: CASSDPPTAFEKLFF; DNA: TGTGCCAGCAGTGACCCCCCGACAGCGTTCGAAAAACTGTTTTTT; D: NA; V: TRBV2; J: TRBJ1-4; size: once
CDR3: CASSQDQLREISYNEQFF; DNA: TGCGCCAGCAGCCAAGATCAGTTGCGGGAGATTTCCTACAATGAGCAGTTCTTC; D: TRBD2; V: TRBV4-3; J: TRBJ2-1; size: few
CDR3: CASSFTGQLLIENEKLFF; DNA: TGTGCCAGCAGTTTCACCGGACAGCTTTTAATTGAAAATGAAAAACTGTTTTTT; D: NA; V: TRBV27; J: TRBJ1-4; size: few
CDR3: CASSLGSVNTEAFF; DNA: TGCGCCAGCAGCTTGGGTTCAGTGAACACTGAAGCTTTCTTT; D: NA; V: TRBV5-1; J: TRBJ1-1; size: few
CDR3: CAISESEGEQYF; DNA: TGTGCCATCAGTGAGTCGGAGGGCGAGCAGTACTTC; D: NA; V: TRBV10-3; J: TRBJ2-7; size: NA
CDR3: CASSLGRRGVEQFF; DNA: TGCGCCAGCAGCTTAGGGAGGCGGGGTGTTGAGCAGTTCTTC; D: NA; V: TRBV5-1; J: TRBJ2-1; size: NA
CDR3: CASSRQGTSGRARNEQFF; DNA: TGTGCCAGCAGCCGACAGGGGACTAGCGGGAGGGCCAGGAATGAGCAGTTCTTC; D: TRBD2; V: TRBV7-2; J: TRBJ2-1; size: NA
CDR3: CASSIRTALTFFKETQYF; DNA: TGTGCCAGCAGCATACGGACAGCACTAACCTTCTTTAAAGAGACCCAGTACTTC; D: NA; V: TRBV7-2; J: TRBJ2-5; size: few
CDR3: CSVSSDQPQHF; DNA: TGCAGTGTCTCCAGCGATCAGCCCCAGCATTTT; D: NA; V: TRBV20-1; J: TRBJ1-5; size: NA
CDR3: CASSESADTQYF; DNA: TGTGCCAGCAGTGAAAGCGCAGATACGCAGTATTTT; D: NA; V: TRBV28; J: TRBJ2-3; size: NA
CDR3: CASSHSGNNEQFF; DNA: TGTGCCAGCAGCCATAGCGGGAACAATGAGCAGTTCTTC; D: TRBD2; V: TRBV9; J: TRBJ2-1; size: NA
CDR3: CASSVVQTTEAFF; DNA: TGTGCCAGCAGCGTAGTGCAGACTACTGAAGCTTTCTTT; D: NA; V: TRBV9; J: TRBJ1-1; size: NA
CDR3: CASAMGLQNTEAFF; DNA: TGTGCTAGTGCCATGGGACTCCAGAACACTGAAGCTTTCTTT; D: NA; V: TRBV12-5; J: TRBJ1-1; size: NA
CDR3: CASSLSSLKPQHF; DNA: TGTGCCAGCAGCTTGTCTTCGCTAAAGCCCCAGCATTTT; D: NA; V: TRBV5-7; J: TRBJ1-5; size: once
CDR3: CATRLAGYPKYEQYF; DNA: TGTGCCACCCGACTAGCGGGTTACCCGAAATACGAGCAGTACTTC; D: TRBD2; V: TRBV27; J: TRBJ2-7; size: NA
CDR3: CASSSLAGDHYEQYF; DNA: TGTGCCAGCAGCTCACTAGCGGGAGACCACTACGAGCAGTACTTC; D: TRBD2; V: TRBV7-2; J: TRBJ2-7; size: NA
CDR3: CASSQEPGLAGEYEQYF; DNA: TGCGCCAGCAGCCAGGAGCCGGGACTAGCGGGAGAGTACGAGCAGTACTTC; D: TRBD2; V: TRBV4-3; J: TRBJ2-7; size: few
CDR3: CASSVSHGVAGGDTQYF; DNA: TGTGCCAGCAGCGTTAGTCACGGGGTAGCGGGAGGGGATACGCAGTATTTT; D: TRBD2; V: TRBV9; J: TRBJ2-3; size: NA
CDR3: CASSATGTGSMDIQYF; DNA: TGTGCCAGCAGTGCCACCGGGACAGGGTCGATGGACATTCAGTACTTC; D: TRBD1; V: TRBV25-1; J: TRBJ2-4; size: NA
CDR3: CAWLQETYGYTF; DNA: TGTGCCTGGTTACAGGAGACCTATGGCTACACCTTC; D: NA; V: TRBV30; J: TRBJ1-2; size: NA
CDR3: CASSPLKDRGPGELFF; DNA: TGTGCCAGCAGCCCTCTGAAGGACAGGGGGCCCGGGGAGCTGTTTTTT; D: NA; V: TRBV21-1; J: TRBJ2-2; size: NA
CDR3: CASSLNFGGSGELFF; DNA: TGTGCCAGCAGCTTAAACTTCGGGGGTTCCGGGGAGCTGTTTTTT; D: NA; V: TRBV14; J: TRBJ2-2; size: NA
CDR3: CASSFDTSSYEQYF; DNA: TGTGCCAGCAGCTTCGACACGAGCTCCTACGAGCAGTACTTC; D: NA; V: TRBV5-8; J: TRBJ2-7; size: few
CDR3: CASSYRGFTEAFF; DNA: TGTGCCAGCAGTTATAGGGGTTTCACTGAAGCTTTCTTT; D: NA; V: TRBV6-5; J: TRBJ1-1; size: few